A selection of T cell receptor beta chains follows, all from one sample in a study of T cell responses to AZD1222 COVID-19 vaccine. Data came from immunoSEQ multiplex PCR; TCRdb stores just in-frame clones and leaves some out. Of more than 110,000 clones in the sample, roughly nine tenths were seen once. This specimen was peripheral blood, taken on day 0 of AZD1222 vaccination. The origin of the receptors is an adult in good health. Each CDR3 is given without its conserved first and last residue. Each record gives: V gene, J gene, CDR3 protein.

>TRBV21-1|TRBJ1-2
ATGKAFPLQGYT
>TRBV4-3|TRBJ2-1
ASSQDRVSGSNEQF
>TRBV28|TRBJ2-7
ASSTGAEQY
>TRBV11-2|TRBJ2-7
ASSLPQYPYEQY
>TRBV2|TRBJ1-5
ASKGNLNQPQH
>TRBV5-6|TRBJ2-7
ASSLGLGLAGVYEQY
>TRBV5-1|TRBJ1-1
ASRSAGGLNTEAF
>TRBV24-1|TRBJ1-1
ATASAAGTEAF
>TRBV9|TRBJ2-5
ASSSRLARGETQY
>TRBV24-1|TRBJ2-1
ATSDPPGSSGKVQF
>TRBV3-1/TRBV3-2|TRBJ1-5
ASSQGGDSWRVSNQPQH
>TRBV19|TRBJ2-7
ASRDRSLNEQY
>TRBV2|TRBJ2-1
ASIRAGDEQF
>TRBV28|TRBJ2-1
ASSSTYQYNEQF
>TRBV19|TRBJ2-1
ATRPGRVGDEQF
>TRBV9|TRBJ1-2
ASSVDTDANYGYT
>TRBV30|TRBJ2-2
AWNRQGVGELF
>TRBV7-9|TRBJ1-1
ASSSGQGAPEAF
>TRBV10-3|TRBJ2-7
AISEVLAGGYEQY
>TRBV6-2/TRBV6-3|TRBJ2-7
ASSSGLVTYEQY
>TRBV19|TRBJ2-4
ASSMFGKNIQY
>TRBV19|TRBJ2-6
ASSTGTGANVLT
>TRBV28|TRBJ2-1
ASSFSGRTYNEQF
>TRBV7-8|TRBJ2-7
ASSPALRTGGMYEQY
>TRBV29-1|TRBJ2-1
SVRTSGRGEQF
>TRBV5-1|TRBJ1-4
ASSLVGQVDEKLF
>TRBV7-9|TRBJ1-2
ASSIQGSKVGYT